Detailed here is one TCR beta chain. The antigen is unknown. This sample was included in a study of T cell responses to AZD1222 COVID-19 vaccine. Study findings and constraints: Donor demographics were predominantly white British with a female majority; clonal diversity may be underestimated. A reported finding is that nearly half of spike-specific TCRs target unmutated variant regions.

The method was immunoSEQ multiplex PCR; TCRdb's version includes in-frame clones alone and lacks a portion of them. The sample holds around 67,000 clones, around four fifths seen once. Germline CDR1 LNHDA, CDR2 SQIVND (reference sequence). The V gene lost 2 bases and the J gene lost 0 bases, with 8 bases spanning the gap. CDR3 length: 15 amino acids. J is TRBJ1-3 and V is TRBV19; no clear D. The sample was peripheral blood, taken on day 0 of AZD1222 vaccination. The sequence was collected from an adult in good health. Here the CDR3 reads CASSIRGSSGNTIYF. The DNA of the CDR3 is TGTGCCAGTAGTATACGGGGAAGCTCTGGAAACACCATATATTTT.